These 9 T cell receptor beta chains share one sample of origin, sequenced in a study of CD8+ T cells in alopecia areata. This sample's treatment: oral pan-JAK inhibitor, 5-10 mg twice daily. Extraction and reverse transcription of RNA yielded cDNA as the sequencing template. TCRdb keeps only in-frame clones here, not all; method: immunoSEQ multiplex PCR. The sample includes 150,000 to 200,000 clones, 51% of them seen just once. The material sequenced was CD8+ T cells sorted from blood, taken at roughly week 52, from a patient treated with tofacitinib. These receptors came from a human donor with alopecia areata.

This clone has a handful of counts. CDR3 nucleotides: TGTGCCAGCAGTCCGGGGCTAGGGAACTACGAGCAGTACTTC. It is translated as CASSPGLGNYEQYF. This rearrangement joins TRBV13 to TRBJ2-7; the D gene could be TRBD1 or TRBD2 (5 bases each). This CDR3 is 14 amino acids long. V lost 6 bases and J lost 3, with 15 bases in between. In germline, CDR1 is PRHDT, CDR2 FYEKMQ (reference sequence).

The chain is built from TRBV6-6 and TRBJ2-7, with unresolved D. Trimming took 7 bases from V and 2 from J, leaving 12 bases between them. The CDR3 has 13 amino acids. Per the germline V gene, CDR1 is MNHNY and CDR2 is SVGAGI (reference sequence). The CDR3 DNA reads TGTGCCAGCAAAATCCCAGAAACCTACGAGCAGTACTTC. Its translation is CASKIPETYEQYF.

This clone has only a few counts. The CDR3 sequence is CASSPDGTPYGYTF. The CDR3 DNA is TGTGCCAGCAGCCCCGACGGGACACCTTATGGCTACACCTTC. The genes are TRBV7-3 and TRBJ1-2; D possibly corresponds to TRBD1 (6 bases). CDR3 size: 14 residues. The germline V gene encodes CDR1 SGHTA and CDR2 FQGTGA. Trimming took off 5 bases at V and 5 bases at J, with 15 bases between the two ends. Full variable domain (rest looked up from reference TRBV7-3 and TRBJ1-2): GAGVSQTPSNKVTEKGKYVELRCDPISGHTALYWYRQSLGQGPEFLIYFQGTGAADDSGLPNDRFFAVRPEGSVSTLKIQRTERGDSAVYLCASSPDGTPYGYTFGSGTRLTVV.

The CDR3 loop is CASSFRPTNSYNEQFF. In nucleotides, the CDR3 is TGCGCCAGCAGCTTTAGGCCAACAAACTCCTACAATGAGCAGTTCTTC. V is TRBV5-1 and J is TRBJ2-1; no clear D. The CDR3 consists of 16 residues. CDR1 is SGHRS, CDR2 YFSETQ, per germline. Trimming shortened V by 2 bases and J by 0 bases, and 12 bases separated the two germline ends.

This clone was observed a handful of times. V and J are TRBV19 and TRBJ2-7; tentatively, D is TRBD1 (6 bases). Germline V gives CDR1 LNHDA, CDR2 SQIVND (reference sequence). V was clipped by 0 bases and J by 2 bases, with 8 bases between them. The CDR3 length is 14 residues. DNA for the CDR3: TGTGCCAGTAGTATAGATCGGACAGCCTACGAGCAGTACTTC. As protein: CASSIDRTAYEQYF.

The chain employs TRBV6-5 and TRBJ1-2; unclear D gene. The CDR3 runs to 13 residues. The V and J ends lost 5 bases and 8 bases respectively, with 15 bases between them. Germline V CDR1 and CDR2: MNHEY, SVGAGI. CDR3 sequence reads: CASSTDSLGGYTF. CDR3 DNA: TGTGCCAGCAGTACCGACTCGCTCGGGGGCTACACCTTC.

This clone has only a few counts. This chain connects TRBV9 to TRBJ2-2; 7 bases line up with TRBD1. Germline CDR1 is SGDLS and CDR2 is YYNGEE. V was pared by 8 bases and J by 5 bases, with 3 bases of the junction left unmatched. CDR3 length: 12 residues. The CDR3 sequence is CASRQGTGELFF. The DNA for the CDR3 is TGTGCCAGTCGACAGGGTACCGGGGAGCTGTTTTTT.

The chain recombines TRBV5-1 with TRBJ2-5, with TRBD2 matching 7 bases. Trimming at V came to 5 bases and at J to 1 base, leaving 2 bases not matched to a gene. The V gene's germline CDR1 is SGHRS and CDR2 YFSETQ. CDR3 length equals 13 residues. DNA for the CDR3: TGCGCCAGCAGATCGGGGGGCCAAGAGACCCAGTACTTC. Its translation is CASRSGGQETQYF.

The V gene is TRBV27, the J gene TRBJ1-1; weak D call: TRBD1 (5 bases). Germline V gene sequence: CDR1 MNHEY, CDR2 SMNVEV (reference sequence). Trimming stripped 4 bases from V and 0 bases from J, with 21 bases between. The CDR3 is 18 amino acids. CDR3 DNA: TGTGCCAGCAGTTCAATACCCCACGACAGTTTCCTGAACACTGAAGCTTTCTTT. This encodes CASSSIPHDSFLNTEAFF.